The 15 T cell receptor beta chains below come from one sample, sequenced in a study of vaccination effects on CD4 cells after COVID-19. These receptors lack a known antigen. Sequencing was preceded by expansion of antigen-specific CD4+ T cells with viral peptide pools in the ViraFEST assay. At the end of nine to ten days of culture, CD4+ T cells were isolated. Testing of the vaccine recipients showed negative nucleocapsid antibodies and no prior SARS-CoV-2 infection. The assay was immunoSEQ multiplex PCR, and TCRdb's table has in-frame clones only and misses some. Of 41,000 or so clones in the sample, more than 65% are singletons; the top ten hold roughly 3.1%. The sequenced sample was CD4+ T cells from PBMCs cultured with HCoV-NL63 spike peptides, obtained before COVID-19 vaccination. The receptors were sampled from a human donor who received a COVID-19 vaccine.

In its sample, this clone was seen a few times. The chain combines TRBV6-1 with TRBJ1-5, with a possible D match to TRBD1 (6 bases). CDR1 MNHNS and CDR2 SASEGT come from the germline V gene. The CDR3 is 16 amino acids. V gave up 0 bases and J gave up 7 bases, with 16 bases separating them. Here the CDR3 reads CASSEALLGGQQPQHF. DNA of the CDR3: TGTGCCAGCAGTGAAGCGCTTCTGGGGGGCCAACAGCCCCAGCATTTT.

In this sample, this clone turned up a few times. The rearrangement uses TRBV6-5 and TRBJ1-6, with D perhaps matching TRBD1 (6 bases). Germline V CDR1 and CDR2: MNHEY, SVGAGI. The CDR3 is 15 amino acids. V lost 7 bases and J lost 4, with 14 bases in between. The DNA for the CDR3 is TGTGCCAGCACTCCGACAGGCGGGTATAATTCACCCCTCCACTTT. Amino acids: CASTPTGGYNSPLHF.

This chain connects TRBV3-1 (or the pseudogene TRBV3-2) to TRBJ2-1; 16 bases line up with TRBD2. CDR1 and CDR2 from the germline V gene are LGHDT and YNNKEL (reference sequence). This CDR3 comprises 18 residues. V trimming: 3 bases; J trimming: 7 bases; junction bases outside the gene matches: 9. CDR3: CASSQLGTSGGAGNEQFF. The CDR3 nucleotides read TGTGCCAGCAGCCAGCTTGGGACTAGCGGGGGGGCGGGTAATGAGCAGTTCTTC.

The V gene is TRBV10-3, the J gene TRBJ1-1; D is ambiguous. The germline CDR1 and CDR2 sequences are ENHRY and SYGVKD. CDR3 length equals 13 residues. V lost 4 bases, J lost 5 bases, and 11 bases lay in between. CDR3 sequence reads: CAISAVEGTEAFF. The CDR3 DNA follows: TGTGCCATCAGTGCCGTGGAAGGAACTGAAGCTTTCTTT.

The rearrangement uses TRBV27 and TRBJ2-3; D uncertain. The germline CDR1 and CDR2 sequences are MNHEY and SMNVEV (reference sequence). Trimming cost V 1 base and J 2 bases, with 7 bases left between them. This CDR3 region has 14 residues. CDR3 amino acids: CASSLFSYTDTQYF. CDR3 DNA sequence: TGTGCCAGCAGTTTATTCAGTTACACAGATACGCAGTATTTT.

The V call is TRBV30, the J call TRBJ2-4; D is perhaps TRBD1 (5 bases). This CDR3 is built from 13 residues. The V and J ends lost 4 bases and 3 bases respectively, with 10 bases between them. The germline gives CDR1 GTSNPN, CDR2 SVGIG (reference sequence). CDR3 DNA sequence: TGTGCCTGGACAGGGAAGGGCAAAAACATTCAGTACTTC. Amino acid sequence: CAWTGKGKNIQYF.

The gene calls are TRBV24-1 and TRBJ2-1; a weak D match, TRBD1 (6 bases). The CDR3 is 16 amino acids. In germline, CDR1 is KGHDR, CDR2 SFDVKD. The V gene lost 1 base and the J gene lost 0 bases, with 9 bases spanning the gap. CDR3 nucleotides: TGTGCCACCAGTGATTTTCAGGGGAACTCCTACAATGAGCAGTTCTTC. This sequence encodes CATSDFQGNSYNEQFF.

The rearrangement links TRBV10-2 to TRBJ1-5, with D hard to call. The V end lost 7 bases, the J end lost 3 bases, and 13 bases lay between the germline ends. The CDR3 spans 14 residues. Germline loops: CDR1 WSHSY, CDR2 SAAADI. The CDR3 sequence: CASTSSAVNQPQHF. The CDR3 nucleotides read TGCGCCAGCACCTCATCGGCAGTCAATCAGCCCCAGCATTTT.

J is TRBJ1-1 and V is TRBV7-2; D gene uncertain. The CDR3 consists of 14 residues. CDR1 SGHTA and CDR2 FQGNSA come from the germline V gene. Trimming shortened V by 3 bases and J by 0 bases, and 8 bases separated the two germline ends. CDR3 coding DNA: TGTGCCAGCAGCTTTGGGTCAGTGAACACTGAAGCTTTCTTT. Protein: CASSFGSVNTEAFF. Filled out from reference TRBV7-2 and TRBJ1-1, the complete variable domain reads GAGVSQSPSNKVTEKGKDVELRCDPISGHTALYWYRQSLGQGLEFLIYFQGNSAPDKSGLPSDRFSAERTGGSVSTLTIQRTQQEDSAVYLCASSFGSVNTEAFFGQGTRLTVV.

The V gene is TRBV9, the J gene TRBJ2-3; D remains ambiguous. The CDR3 is 12 amino acids. V shed 3 bases and J shed 6 bases, with 8 bases lying between them. The germline gives CDR1 SGDLS, CDR2 YYNGEE. CDR3 amino acids: CASSGSGDTQYF. The CDR3 DNA is TGTGCCAGCAGCGGTTCTGGGGATACGCAGTATTTT. The entire variable domain, with the rest obtained from reference TRBV9 and TRBJ2-3, is as follows: DSGVTQTPKHLITATGQRVTLRCSPRSGDLSVYWYQQSLDQGLQFLIQYYNGEERAKGNILERFSAQQFPDLHSELNLSSLELGDSALYFCASSGSGDTQYFGPGTRLTVL.

V usage is TRBV7-8 and J usage is TRBJ2-1, with TRBD2 identical over 8 bases. Germline assignment: CDR1 SGHVS and CDR2 FQNEAQ. The ends lost 1 base at V and 4 bases at J; junction bases unmatched: 6. There are 16 residues in the CDR3. The CDR3: CASSLESGGRYNEQFF. Here the CDR3 DNA reads TGTGCCAGCAGCTTAGAGAGCGGGGGCCGATACAATGAGCAGTTCTTC. The full variable domain, with the rest looked up from reference TRBV7-8 and TRBJ2-1, is GAGVSQSPRYKVAKRGQDVALRCDPISGHVSLFWYQQALGQGPEFLTYFQNEAQLDKSGLPSDRFFAERPEGSVSTLKIQRTQQEDSAVYLCASSLESGGRYNEQFFGPGTRLTVL.

J is TRBJ2-5 and V is TRBV5-5; 11 nucleotides align to TRBD2. V shed 0 bases and J 4 bases; nucleotides not matched to a gene: 2. The CDR3 contains 15 residues. Germline values: CDR1 SGHKS, CDR2 YYEKEE (reference sequence). The CDR3 DNA sequence: TGTGCCAGCAGCTTGGTTAGCGGGGGGGCAGAGACCCAGTACTTC. Protein sequence: CASSLVSGGAETQYF.

This chain connects TRBV30 to TRBJ1-4; the D gene is possibly TRBD1 (6 bases). This CDR3 contains 17 residues. V lost 0 bases and J lost 2, with 16 bases in between. Looked up from germline, CDR1 is GTSNPN and CDR2 is SVGIG (reference sequence). The CDR3 coding sequence is TGTGCCTGGAGTGTACAACTAGCAGGGGCCACTAATGAAAAACTGTTTTTT. Translated, it gives CAWSVQLAGATNEKLFF.

This clone was found a few times. The DNA of the CDR3 is TGTGCCAGCAGCCACAGCTCTGGCGAGGGGGCCAACGTCCTGACTTTC. Translation: CASSHSSGEGANVLTF. The gene calls are TRBV4-2 and TRBJ2-6; D not resolved. V was shortened by 3 bases and J by 4 bases, with 13 bases between the two germline ends. This CDR3 has 16 residues. Germline V gene data show CDR1 as LGHNA and CDR2 as YNFKEQ.

This clone was picked up a small number of times. The chain uses TRBV2 and TRBJ2-2; D is perhaps TRBD1 or TRBD2 (5 bases each). Germline loops: CDR1 SNHLY, CDR2 FYNNEI. Between the trimmed V and J ends, which lost 2 bases and 4 bases, there was a span of 8 bases. CDR3 length: 14 residues. CDR3 residues: CASSELGATGELFF. The CDR3 coding sequence is TGTGCCAGCAGTGAACTCGGGGCCACCGGGGAGCTGTTTTTT.